This passage covers 26 T cell receptor beta chains from one sample sequenced in a study of blood T cell repertoires in COVID-19. Clones were read by immunoSEQ multiplex PCR, and TCRdb kept only the in-frame ones, dropping some. This sample carries 13,000 or so clones, roughly 93% of them seen once, and the ten largest clones take 14%. What was sequenced was peripheral blood. Every receptor here comes from a human donor in a cohort sampled during active COVID-19.

The chain couples TRBV11-2 to TRBJ2-1; the match to TRBD2 covers 12 bases. Germline assignment: CDR1 SGHAT and CDR2 FQNNGV. The length of the CDR3 is 16 residues. J was trimmed by 2 bases and V by 5 bases; bases with no gene match: 4. The CDR3, as DNA: TGTGCCAGCAGCACCCGGACTAGCGGGGCCTACAATGAGCAGTTCTTC. This translates into CASSTRTSGAYNEQFF.

This clone has only a few counts. This chain connects TRBV18 to TRBJ2-7; 8 bases align to TRBD2. The trim removed 3 bases at V and 4 bases at J, leaving 2 bases unmatched. The CDR3 is 13 residues long. Looked up from germline, CDR1 is KGHSH and CDR2 is LQKENI. The CDR3 loop is CASSPGGGYEQYF. For the CDR3, the DNA is TGTGCCAGCTCACCGGGCGGGGGGTACGAGCAGTACTTC.

This clone came up a few times. The chain recombines TRBV7-8 with TRBJ2-3; D is unresolved. The CDR3 loop spans 16 amino acids. The V gene lost 5 bases and the J gene lost 4 bases, with 19 bases spanning the gap. Germline V gene sequence: CDR1 SGHVS, CDR2 FQNEAQ. CDR3 DNA sequence: TGTGCCAGCAGCCCGACCCTAGGTAGATTGGCAGATACGCAGTATTTT. Residues: CASSPTLGRLADTQYF.

This CDR3 is CASSQVGGLPNTEAFF. DNA for the CDR3: TGTGCCAGCAGCCAAGTCGGGGGACTCCCTAACACTGAAGCTTTCTTT. The chain joins TRBV3-1 (or the pseudogene TRBV3-2) to TRBJ1-1, with D possibly TRBD1 on 5 matching bases. Germline CDR1 LGHDT, CDR2 YNNKEL (reference sequence). This CDR3 region has 16 residues. Trimming pared 1 base from V and 2 bases from J, leaving 14 bases between.

This chain links TRBV19 with TRBJ2-3; no definite D call. The CDR3 is 12 residues long. Trimming removed 4 bases from V and 3 bases from J, with 5 bases in between. Germline V gene data show CDR1 as LNHDA and CDR2 as SQIVND (reference sequence). For the CDR3, the DNA is TGTGCCAGTAGTACGACAACAGATACGCAGTATTTT. This sequence encodes CASSTTTDTQYF.

The rearrangement uses TRBV27 and TRBJ1-5; possible D gene TRBD1, 6 bases. The V end was cut by 2 bases, the J end by 5 bases, with 10 bases between. CDR3 length equals 14 residues. Germline V CDR1 and CDR2: MNHEY, SMNVEV (reference sequence). CDR3 coding DNA: TGTGCCAGCAGTTTACTGGGGGCCGATCAGCCCCAGCATTTT. Protein: CASSLLGADQPQHF.

The genes are TRBV30 and TRBJ2-3; 13 bases agree with TRBD2. Germline V gives CDR1 GTSNPN, CDR2 SVGIG (reference sequence). J was trimmed by 6 bases and V by 8 bases; bases with no gene match: 2. The CDR3 runs to 12 residues. CDR3 nucleotides: TGTGCCGGGACTAGCGGGGTGGATACGCAGTATTTT. Translated: CAGTSGVDTQYF.

V usage is TRBV9 and J usage is TRBJ2-3, with 10 bases matching TRBD2. Germline CDR1 SGDLS, CDR2 YYNGEE. This CDR3 contains 17 residues. The ends lost 4 bases at V and 0 bases at J; junction bases unmatched: 8. The CDR3 DNA is TGTGCCAGCAGCCCCTACGGACTAGCGGTTAGCACAGATACGCAGTATTTT. It codes for CASSPYGLAVSTDTQYF.

This chain connects TRBV18 to TRBJ2-7; 8 bases map to TRBD1. Germline V lookup: CDR1 KGHSH, CDR2 LQKENI. The trim removed 3 bases at V and 6 bases at J, leaving 4 bases unmatched. There are 13 residues in the CDR3. The CDR3 spells CASSPLTGVEQYF. The CDR3 bases are TGTGCCAGCTCACCGCTGACAGGGGTCGAGCAGTACTTC.

The rearrangement joins TRBV19 to TRBJ2-3; TRBD2 agrees at 7 bases. The V segment lost 5 bases and the J segment 4 bases; nucleotides outside the gene matches: 9. Germline V gene data show CDR1 as LNHDA and CDR2 as SQIVND (reference sequence). The CDR3 length is 15 residues. The chain's CDR3 is CASSPRTGGPDTQYF. CDR3 DNA sequence: TGTGCCAGTAGTCCAAGGACGGGAGGTCCAGATACGCAGTATTTT. The variable domain in full, with the rest retrieved from reference TRBV19 and TRBJ2-3, is DGGITQSPKYLFRKEGQNVTLSCEQNLNHDAMYWYRQDPGQGLRLIYYSQIVNDFQKGDIAEGYSVSREKKESFPLTVTSAQKNPTAFYLCASSPRTGGPDTQYFGPGTRLTVL.

The CDR3 protein is CASSSQGAGYGYTF. CDR3 nucleotide sequence: TGTGCCAGCAGTTCCCAGGGGGCAGGCTATGGCTACACCTTC. The chain uses TRBV28 and TRBJ1-2; 8 positions match TRBD1. V lost 4 bases, J lost 4 bases, and 5 bases stayed unmatched. This CDR3 region has 14 residues. CDR1 and CDR2 (germline): MDHEN, SYDVKM.

The rearrangement joins TRBV5-1 to TRBJ1-6; D not resolved. Germline assignment: CDR1 SGHRS and CDR2 YFSETQ. Trimming stripped 3 bases from V and 2 bases from J, with 9 bases between. The CDR3 has 15 amino acids. In nucleotides, the CDR3 is TGCGCCAGCAGCTCCGCGACAACCTATAATTCACCCCTCCACTTT. Translation gives CASSSATTYNSPLHF.

The J gene is TRBJ2-3, the V gene TRBV18; 10 bases line up with TRBD2. Germline values: CDR1 KGHSH, CDR2 LQKENI. The CDR3 is 17 residues long. V gave up 1 base and J gave up 3 bases; unmatched junction bases: 7. The CDR3 DNA sequence: TGTGCCAGCTCACCACTCAGGGCTAGCGGGAGTACAGATACGCAGTATTTT. Protein: CASSPLRASGSTDTQYF.

The chain joins TRBV18 to TRBJ1-1, with 8 nucleotides matching TRBD1. The CDR3 loop spans 15 amino acids. V shed 3 bases, J shed 3 bases, and the junction held 6 bases outside the gene matches. Germline V gene lookup returns CDR1 KGHSH and CDR2 LQKENI. This CDR3 reads CASSPLTGAYTEAFF. The CDR3, as DNA: TGTGCCAGCTCACCGTTGACAGGGGCCTACACTGAAGCTTTCTTT. The whole variable domain, remainder taken from reference TRBV18 and TRBJ1-1, is NAGVMQNPRHLVRRRGQEARLRCSPMKGHSHVYWYRQLPEEGLKFMVYLQKENIIDESGMPKERFSAEFPKEGPSILRIQQVVRGDSAAYFCASSPLTGAYTEAFFGQGTRLTVV.

The chain is built from TRBV25-1 and TRBJ1-6; 9 positions match TRBD1. The CDR3 is made up of 17 amino acids. With 10 bases clipped from V and 7 bases from J, the junction kept 17 bases outside the gene matches. Germline V CDR1 and CDR2: MGHDK, SYGVNS. CDR3 region: CAIGIGGQGISNSPLHF. The CDR3 DNA reads TGTGCCATTGGGATTGGGGGACAGGGAATATCCAATTCACCCCTCCACTTT.

V and J are TRBV18 and TRBJ1-5; D call uncertain. This CDR3 spans 12 amino acids. Per germline, CDR1 KGHSH and CDR2 LQKENI. Trimming removed 3 bases from V and 9 bases from J, with 9 bases in between. DNA of the CDR3: TGTGCCAGCTCACCCAACCGAGGGCCCCAGCATTTT. Translation: CASSPNRGPQHF.

In this sample, this clone turned up a few times. The chain joins TRBV7-9 to TRBJ1-4; D is ambiguous. CDR3 length: 13 residues. CDR1 and CDR2 from the germline V gene are SEHNR and FQNEAQ (reference sequence). The ends were cut back, 3 bases at V and 5 bases at J, with 7 bases in the middle. The CDR3 DNA sequence: TGTGCCAGCAGCTTGGCGGTAAATGAAAAACTGTTTTTT. This translates into CASSLAVNEKLFF.

This clone was counted between two and nine times. The chain is built from TRBV10-1 and TRBJ1-1; unclear D gene. This CDR3 is 15 amino acids long. The V end lost 0 bases, the J end lost 1 base, and 9 bases lay between the germline ends. Germline lookup yields CDR1 WNHNN and CDR2 SYGVQD (reference sequence). The CDR3 DNA follows: TGCGCCAGCAGTGAGTCGAGGCGGAAGAACACTGAAGCTTTCTTT. Protein: CASSESRRKNTEAFF.

This clone occurred a few times. This chain uses TRBV6-5 with TRBJ2-1, with D maybe TRBD2 (6 bases). This CDR3 is built from 14 residues. Germline V gene data show CDR1 as MNHEY and CDR2 as SVGAGI. V lost 4 bases, J lost 0 bases, and 7 bases lay in between. DNA of the CDR3: TGTGCCAGCAGTTGGGACTTCTCCTACAATGAGCAGTTCTTC. As protein: CASSWDFSYNEQFF.

The chain links TRBV6-2 or TRBV6-3 to TRBJ2-7; 8 bases align to TRBD2. This CDR3 has 16 amino acids. CDR1 and CDR2 (germline): MNHEY, SVGEGT. V lost 4 bases and J lost 1; bases outside the gene matches: 9. The CDR3, as DNA: TGTGCCAGCAGTTCTAGCGGGCTCCCCCGGTCCTACGAGCAGTACTTC. Its translation is CASSSSGLPRSYEQYF.

V is TRBV28 and J is TRBJ2-7; possibly TRBD1 for D (5 bases). The germline V and J ends were trimmed by 3 bases and 2 bases, with 11 bases remaining between them. CDR3 size: 14 residues. Germline V CDR1 and CDR2: MDHEN, SYDVKM. CDR3 coding DNA: TGTGCCAGCAGTTTGGCAGGGCGAACCTACGAGCAGTACTTC. Translating gives CASSLAGRTYEQYF.

In regard to this clone: The sample has other DNA sequences that encode this CDR3 too. This chain links TRBV2 with TRBJ1-5, with TRBD1 matching 9 bases. Trimming removed 4 bases from V and 2 bases from J; junction bases left unmatched: 0. CDR3 size: 14 residues. Germline CDR1 and CDR2: SNHLY and FYNNEI. The CDR3: CASSGTGGNQPQHF. DNA for the CDR3: TGTGCCAGCAGTGGGACAGGGGGCAATCAGCCCCAGCATTTT.

This rearrangement joins TRBV12-2 to TRBJ1-5; whether TRBD1, the table's D call, matches the DNA was not checked. TRBV12-2 is a listed pseudogene. The CDR3 has 18 residues. The CDR3: CASRLAHRGEGSNQPQHF. As DNA, the CDR3 is TGTGCAAGTCGCTTAGCTCACAGGGGGGAAGGTAGCAATCAGCCCCAGCATTTT.

V and J are TRBV7-9 and TRBJ2-1; 14 bases map to TRBD2. Trimming cost V 6 bases and J 4 bases; bases outside gene matches: 8. The CDR3 extends over 17 amino acids. CDR1 is SEHNR and CDR2 is FQNEAQ in the germline V gene (reference sequence). The CDR3 is CASRGGTSGREYNEQFF. The CDR3 DNA is TGTGCCAGCAGAGGGGGGACTAGCGGGAGAGAGTACAATGAGCAGTTCTTC. The entire variable domain, with the rest obtained from reference TRBV7-9 and TRBJ2-1, is as follows: DTGVSQNPRHKITKRGQNVTFRCDPISEHNRLYWYRQTLGQGPEFLTYFQNEAQLEKSRLLSDRFSAERPKGSFSTLEIQRTEQGDSAMYLCASRGGTSGREYNEQFFGPGTRLTVL.

This sequence joins TRBV2 and TRBJ2-5; D ambiguous. The CDR3 is 13 residues long. V was shortened by 4 bases and J by 4 bases, with 10 bases between the two germline ends. Germline-derived CDR1 and CDR2 are SNHLY and FYNNEI. This chain's CDR3 is CASSGHVRETQYF. In DNA form, the CDR3 reads TGTGCCAGCAGTGGACACGTCCGAGAGACCCAGTACTTC.

This clone was counted once. The chain has TRBV7-9 and TRBJ2-6, with 8 nucleotides matching TRBD1. The CDR3 loop spans 17 amino acids. Trimming at V came to 5 bases and at J to 1 base, leaving 7 bases not matched to a gene. The germline CDR1 and CDR2 sequences are SEHNR and FQNEAQ (reference sequence). The CDR3 region has the DNA TGTGCCAGCAGCATAGGACAGGGCCGGTCTGGGGCCAACGTCCTGACTTTC. The encoded protein is CASSIGQGRSGANVLTF.